Following are 20 T cell receptor beta chains from one sample sequenced in a study of blood T cells in healthy people across ages. The authors ran a second PCR of roughly 6 to 12 cycles using a sample-barcoded 5' primer and a J-beta primer mix. TCRdb fed the 5' RACE reads into MiXCR, producing one record per CDR3 protein. Of about a million distinct CDR3 sequences in the sample, roughly 50% were seen once. The sequencing sample was made of blood. The receptor source for this set is a woman aged 60 to 75 in good health.

The chain employs TRBV3-1 and TRBJ2-2; TRBD2 agrees at 11 bases. The germline V gene has CDR1 LGHDT and CDR2 YNNKEL (reference sequence). This CDR3 has 18 amino acids. V was clipped by 1 base and J by 10 bases; unmatched bases: 14. In nucleotides, the CDR3 is TGTGCCAGCAGCCAAGGGGGTCTAGCGGGAGGTTCCGACGCGGAGCTGTTTTTT. It codes for CASSQGGLAGGSDAELFF.

This clonotype appeared once. The CDR3 sequence: CASSLRTGTGYSGELFF. The CDR3 bases are TGTGCCAGCAGCTTACGAACCGGGACAGGGTACTCCGGGGAGCTGTTTTTT. The chain employs TRBV7-7 and TRBJ2-2; TRBD1 aligns across 9 bases. V dropped 2 bases and J dropped 6; count of bases not matched to a gene: 10. This CDR3 spans 17 amino acids. CDR1 and CDR2 (germline): SSHAT, FNYEAQ (reference sequence).

This clonotype was counted between two and nine times. The V gene is TRBV6-5, the J gene TRBJ2-7; D gene unclear. There are 13 residues in the CDR3. V lost 6 bases and J 0 bases, leaving 9 bases between the germline ends. CDR1 is MNHEY and CDR2 is SVGAGI in the germline V gene. In DNA, the CDR3 is TGTGCCAGCAGATACCAGAGCTCCTACGAGCAGTACTTC. It codes for CASRYQSSYEQYF.

This clonotype was picked up a small number of times. This chain joins TRBV5-1 and TRBJ2-7; 12 bases align to TRBD1. V shed 4 bases, J shed 7 bases, and the junction held 9 bases outside the gene matches. CDR1 is SGHRS and CDR2 is YFSETQ in the germline V gene. This CDR3 has 15 residues. DNA of the CDR3: TGCGCCAGCAGCCTCCGGGACAGGGGGCCATTGGAGCAGTACTTC. Its translation: CASSLRDRGPLEQYF.

In its sample, this clonotype was seen a few times. V gene TRBV7-9 combines with J gene TRBJ2-1, with TRBD1 matching over 9 bases. The ends lost 6 bases at V and 6 bases at J; junction bases unmatched: 9. Germline lookup yields CDR1 SEHNR and CDR2 FQNEAQ (reference sequence). The CDR3 runs to 15 residues. The DNA of the CDR3 is TGTGCCAGCAGTAACCGGGACAGGGCCATCAATGAGCAGTTCTTC. Its translation: CASSNRDRAINEQFF.

The chain couples TRBV4-1 to TRBJ2-1, with D unclear. V lost 0 bases and J 8 bases, leaving 17 bases between the germline ends. This CDR3 comprises 16 residues. Germline V gene lookup returns CDR1 MGHRA and CDR2 YSYEKL. The CDR3 region is CASSQDTASARDEQFF. The CDR3, as DNA: TGCGCCAGCAGCCAAGATACGGCTAGTGCTAGGGATGAGCAGTTCTTC.

The rearrangement links TRBV7-9 to TRBJ2-5; 9 bases agree with TRBD2. V dropped 5 bases and J dropped 4; count of bases not matched to a gene: 8. Germline lookup yields CDR1 SEHNR and CDR2 FQNEAQ (reference sequence). This CDR3 has 15 residues. The CDR3 reads CASSRLIAGAETQYF. The CDR3 DNA sequence: TGTGCCAGCAGCAGACTAATAGCGGGAGCAGAGACCCAGTACTTC.

This chain joins TRBV18 and TRBJ2-7, with D possibly being TRBD2 (6 bases). The CDR3 totals 13 residues. Trimming left V 3 bases short and J 5 bases short, with 11 bases between. Germline V CDR1 and CDR2: KGHSH, LQKENI. This chain's CDR3 is CASSPPPGDEQYF. The CDR3 region has the DNA TGTGCCAGCTCACCCCCTCCGGGGGACGAGCAGTACTTC.

The V call is TRBV20-1, the J call TRBJ2-7; weak D call: TRBD2 (5 bases). This CDR3 has 12 residues. Trimming removed 6 bases from V and 2 bases from J, with 11 bases in between. Germline V gives CDR1 DFQATT, CDR2 SNEGSKA (reference sequence). DNA of the CDR3: TGCAGTGCCTCAGCGGATACCTACGAGCAGTACTTC. It is translated as CSASADTYEQYF.

This chain connects TRBV21-1 to TRBJ1-5. TRBV21-1 is tagged as a pseudogene. The CDR3 spans 15 residues. The CDR3 sequence: CASSARLDSNQPQHF. CDR3 nucleotides: TGTGCCAGCAGCGCCCGACTGGATAGCAATCAGCCCCAGCATTTT.

This rearrangement joins TRBV6-5 to TRBJ2-1; possibly TRBD1 or TRBD2 for D (5 bases each). The germline V gene encodes CDR1 MNHEY and CDR2 SVGAGI. Trimming took off 2 bases at V and 0 bases at J, with 14 bases between the two ends. The CDR3 has 17 residues. The CDR3 sequence: CASSYLRGTSSYNEQFF. The CDR3 coding sequence is TGTGCCAGCAGTTACCTCAGAGGGACCAGCTCCTACAATGAGCAGTTCTTC.

This chain uses TRBV7-9 with TRBJ1-2, with D perhaps TRBD1 (5 bases). Trimming stripped 5 bases from V and 6 bases from J, with 16 bases between. Germline values: CDR1 SEHNR, CDR2 FQNEAQ (reference sequence). The CDR3 spans 14 residues. CDR3 in amino acids: CASSEGRGFDGYTF. CDR3 sequence (DNA): TGTGCCAGCAGCGAGGGTCGGGGCTTCGATGGCTACACCTTC.

This chain joins TRBV28 and TRBJ2-4; 12 nucleotides match TRBD2. V was clipped by 5 bases and J by 7 bases; unmatched bases: 12. CDR3 size: 17 residues. Germline CDR1 MDHEN, CDR2 SYDVKM. For the CDR3, the DNA is TGTGCCAGCAGTATCATTGCGACTAGCGGGAGTAGGAACATTCAGTACTTC. Protein product: CASSIIATSGSRNIQYF.

The V gene is TRBV11-3, the J gene TRBJ2-2; a weak D match, TRBD2 (5 bases). This CDR3 has 15 residues. Between the trimmed V and J ends, which lost 2 bases and 5 bases, there was a span of 12 bases. The germline CDR1 and CDR2 sequences are SGHNT and YENEEA. CDR3 sequence reads: CASSLIYGVTGELFF. Here the CDR3 DNA reads TGTGCCAGCAGCTTAATCTACGGGGTAACCGGGGAGCTGTTTTTT.

The chain couples TRBV11-2 to TRBJ1-6; D unclear. Germline V lookup: CDR1 SGHAT, CDR2 FQNNGV. Trimming took 0 bases from V and 12 from J, leaving 12 bases between them. The CDR3 length is 14 residues. The CDR3 DNA sequence: TGTGCCAGCAGCTTAGATCAGTGGGGTTTACCCCTCCACTTT. As protein: CASSLDQWGLPLHF.

The chain employs TRBV13 and TRBJ2-3; 11 positions match TRBD2. This CDR3 is built from 15 residues. The V gene's germline CDR1 is PRHDT and CDR2 FYEKMQ (reference sequence). Trimming cost V 6 bases and J 2 bases; bases outside gene matches: 4. CDR3 protein: CASRLAGDPTDTQYF. In nucleotides, the CDR3 is TGTGCCAGCAGACTAGCGGGAGATCCCACAGATACGCAGTATTTT.

This rearrangement joins TRBV20-1 to TRBJ2-5, with no clear D. The CDR3 consists of 14 residues. Germline loops: CDR1 DFQATT, CDR2 SNEGSKA (reference sequence). Trimming cost V 3 bases and J 2 bases, with 13 bases left between them. The CDR3 spells CSASKVGKQETQYF. CDR3 sequence (DNA): TGCAGTGCTAGTAAGGTTGGAAAACAAGAGACCCAGTACTTC.

The chain couples TRBV2 to TRBJ2-4, with D possibly TRBD1 on 6 matching bases. The end of the DNA aligns better with TRBJ2-7, so the J call may be wrong. The CDR3 has 13 amino acids. Germline V gene sequence: CDR1 SNHLY, CDR2 FYNNEI. CDR3 nucleotide sequence: TGTGCCAGCGGCCGGGACATGATCTACGAGCAGTACTTC. Translating gives CASGRDMIYEQYF.

This clonotype was seen a few times. This chain links TRBV29-1 with TRBJ2-7; 8 nucleotides align to TRBD2. V trimming: 5 bases; J trimming: 2 bases; junction bases outside the gene matches: 11. The V gene's germline CDR1 is SQVTM and CDR2 ANQGSEA. The CDR3 is 15 residues long. The DNA of the CDR3 is TGCAGCGTTTCGGGAGGGACATTCCCGACCTACGAGCAGTACTTC. Translating gives CSVSGGTFPTYEQYF.

The chain couples TRBV6-5 to TRBJ2-5; 14 bases map to TRBD2. Looked up from germline, CDR1 is MNHEY and CDR2 is SVGAGI. This CDR3 spans 17 amino acids. After removal of 0 bases from V and 5 bases from J, the junction contained 5 bases not matched to a gene. The CDR3 reads CASSYSTGLAGVETQYF. As DNA, the CDR3 is TGTGCCAGCAGTTACTCGACGGGACTAGCGGGAGTGGAGACCCAGTACTTC.